This TCR beta chain was retrieved from a study of T cell changes during pregnancy in multiple sclerosis. Here immunoSEQ multiplex PCR was the method, and the copy in TCRdb shows in-frame clones only, minus some. The top ten hold approximately 0.44% of the sample, which has about 36,000 clones, 93% seen once. The junction had 9 bases not matched to a gene; V was cut back by 1 base and J by 8 bases. The CDR3 is 15 amino acids. From germline, CDR1 is MGHRA and CDR2 YSYEKL. The sequence was collected from a female donor with multiple sclerosis, enrolled in a pregnancy study. The input for sequencing was CD4+ T cells from peripheral blood mononuclear cells, taken in the first trimester of pregnancy. This chain links TRBV4-1 with TRBJ1-2; 8 bases are a match to TRBD1. Written as DNA, the CDR3 is TGCGCCAGCAGCCAAGCGACAGGGGCCTCGTGGGGCTACACCTTC. It is translated as CASSQATGASWGYTF.